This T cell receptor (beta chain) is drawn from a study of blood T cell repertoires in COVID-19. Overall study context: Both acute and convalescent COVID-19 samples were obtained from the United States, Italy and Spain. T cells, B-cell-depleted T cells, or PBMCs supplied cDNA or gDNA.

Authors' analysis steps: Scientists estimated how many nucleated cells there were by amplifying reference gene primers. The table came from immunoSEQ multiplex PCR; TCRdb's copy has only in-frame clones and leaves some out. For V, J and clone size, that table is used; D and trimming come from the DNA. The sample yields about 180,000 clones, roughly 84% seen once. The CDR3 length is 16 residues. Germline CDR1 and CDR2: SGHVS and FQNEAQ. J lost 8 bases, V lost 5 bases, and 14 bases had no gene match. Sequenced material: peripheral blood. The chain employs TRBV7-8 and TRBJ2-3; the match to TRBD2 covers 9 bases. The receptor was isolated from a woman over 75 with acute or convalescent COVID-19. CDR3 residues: CASSANLAGPRGTQYF. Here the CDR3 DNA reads TGTGCCAGCAGCGCCAACCTAGCGGGACCGCGCGGTACGCAGTATTTT.